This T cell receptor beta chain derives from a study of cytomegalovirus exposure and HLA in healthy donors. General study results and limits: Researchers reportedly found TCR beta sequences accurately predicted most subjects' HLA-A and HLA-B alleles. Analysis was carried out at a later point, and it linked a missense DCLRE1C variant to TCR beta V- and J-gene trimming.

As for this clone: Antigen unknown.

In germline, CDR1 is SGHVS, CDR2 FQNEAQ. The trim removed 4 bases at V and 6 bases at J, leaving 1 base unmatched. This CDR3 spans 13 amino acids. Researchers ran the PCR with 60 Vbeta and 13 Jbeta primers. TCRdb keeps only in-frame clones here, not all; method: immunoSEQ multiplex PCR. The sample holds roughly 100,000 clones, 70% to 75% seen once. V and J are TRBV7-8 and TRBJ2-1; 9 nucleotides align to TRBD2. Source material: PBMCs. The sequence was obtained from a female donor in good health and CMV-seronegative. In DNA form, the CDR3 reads TGTGCCAGCAGCTCGGGACTAGCCAATGAGCAGTTCTTC. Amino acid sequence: CASSSGLANEQFF.